These T cell receptor beta chains were read from a single sample in a study of cytomegalovirus exposure and HLA in healthy donors. The repertoire was sequenced with immunoSEQ multiplex PCR; TCRdb's copy has only in-frame clones and lacks some. The sample lists over 150,000 clones; 70% to 85% were seen once. The sample was PBMCs. The receptor source for this set is a woman aged 25 to 45 in good health and CMV-seropositive. CDR3s include the opening cysteine and the closing phenylalanine or tryptophan. A D gene is named only where the DNA matches it firmly. Part of the rows lack a size; the others show once, few, many or a class for expanded clones.

clone_size	j_call	d_call	cdr3_length	v_call	cdr3_nt	cdr3_aa
few	TRBJ1-1	NA	13	TRBV9	TGTGCCAGCAGCCCCTCCGGGTCTGCTGAAGCTTTCTTT	CASSPSGSAEAFF
NA	TRBJ2-1	TRBD2	16	TRBV5-1	TGCGCCAGCAGCTGGGTTACTAGCGGGAGCGTCAATGAGCAGTTCTTC	CASSWVTSGSVNEQFF
NA	TRBJ1-5	NA	13	TRBV6-5	TGTGCCAGCAGTTACCGGAGAAATCAGCCCCAGCATTTT	CASSYRRNQPQHF
NA	TRBJ2-1	TRBD1	15	TRBV6-4	TGTGCCAGCAGTGAATTGGGACAGGATTACAATGAGCAGTTCTTC	CASSELGQDYNEQFF
NA	TRBJ2-1	TRBD2	17	TRBV4-1	TGCGCCAGCAGCCAAGATCTCAGGGCTAGCGGGAGCCATGAGCAGTTCTTC	CASSQDLRASGSHEQFF
NA	TRBJ2-3	NA	15	TRBV2	TGTGCCAGCAGCAAAGGGGTTAGCGGAACAGATACGCAGTATTTT	CASSKGVSGTDTQYF
NA	TRBJ2-5	TRBD1	16	TRBV27	TGTGCCAGCAGTTCAACGCGGGACAGGGGAGGGGAGACCCAGTACTTC	CASSSTRDRGGETQYF
NA	TRBJ2-2	NA	12	TRBV7-8	TGTGCCAGCAGCTTGTCAACCGGGGAGCTGTTTTTT	CASSLSTGELFF
NA	TRBJ2-7	NA	14	TRBV9	TGTGCCAGCAGCGTAGGGGGAGAGTCCTACGAGCAGTACTTC	CASSVGGESYEQYF
NA	TRBJ2-1	TRBD1	15	TRBV11-3	TGTGCCAGCAGCCTCGGGACAGGGCGTCGCAATGAGCAGTTCTTC	CASSLGTGRRNEQFF
NA	TRBJ1-4	NA	14	TRBV5-1	TGCGCCAGCAGCTCAACAGGGACGGGTGAAAAACTGTTTTTT	CASSSTGTGEKLFF
NA	TRBJ2-3	NA	20	TRBV4-3	TGCGCCAGCAGCCAAGACCCCGGCGTGAGCGGCCGGCGGATTTCAGATACGCAGTATTTT	CASSQDPGVSGRRISDTQYF
once	TRBJ2-7	NA	14	TRBV2	TGTGCCAGCAGTGATAGGGCGGGGCACTACGAGCAGTACTTC	CASSDRAGHYEQYF
NA	TRBJ1-1	TRBD1	14	TRBV30	TGTGCCTGGAGCTACGGGACAGGGGGCACTGAAGCTTTCTTT	CAWSYGTGGTEAFF
few	TRBJ1-1	NA	13	TRBV6-1	TGTGCCAGCAAGGGACACGAAAACACTGAAGCTTTCTTT	CASKGHENTEAFF
NA	TRBJ1-2	NA	13	TRBV30	TGTGCCTGGAGCCCCGGCAGGGTCCATGGCTACACCTTC	CAWSPGRVHGYTF
NA	TRBJ2-2	NA	15	TRBV7-9	TGTGCCAGCAGCCCCTTTATGTCAGGGGCCGGGGAGCTGTTTTTT	CASSPFMSGAGELFF
NA	TRBJ2-5	NA	15	TRBV6-1	TGTGCCAGCAGTGCCCCCGGCGAGGGCCAAGAGACCCAGTACTTC	CASSAPGEGQETQYF
NA	TRBJ2-6	TRBD1	19	TRBV4-2	TGTGCCAGCAGCCAAGGGGGGACAGGGGGCGCCGCTGGGGCCAACGTCCTGACTTTC	CASSQGGTGGAAGANVLTF
NA	TRBJ2-3	TRBD2	16	TRBV9	TGTGCCAGCAGCGCCTTCACTAGCGGGCGAACAGATACGCAGTATTTT	CASSAFTSGRTDTQYF
NA	TRBJ1-1	NA	14	TRBV30	TGTGCCTGGAGTTCGAAGGGGTGGAACACTGAAGCTTTCTTT	CAWSSKGWNTEAFF
NA	TRBJ2-7	TRBD1	16	TRBV5-6	TGTGCCAGCAGCTATCCTCCAGGACAGGGGGACTACGAGCAGTACTTC	CASSYPPGQGDYEQYF
NA	TRBJ2-7	TRBD2	16	TRBV7-8	TGTGCCAGCAGCTTAGAACAACTAGCGGGTCCACACGAGCAGTACTTC	CASSLEQLAGPHEQYF
NA	TRBJ1-1	TRBD1	15	TRBV10-3	TGTGCCATCAGTGTTACAGGACAGGGAAGCACTGAAGCTTTCTTT	CAISVTGQGSTEAFF
NA	TRBJ2-7	NA	14	TRBV7-2	TGTGCCAGCAATCAAAAGGGGGTTTCCTACGAGCAGTACTTC	CASNQKGVSYEQYF
once	TRBJ1-6	TRBD1	16	TRBV11-2	TGTGCCAGCAGCCTAGAAGGGGGCCTGGCCCTATCACCCCTCCACTTT	CASSLEGGLALSPLHF
NA	TRBJ2-5	TRBD1	14	TRBV5-7	TGTGCCAGCAGCTCTGGACAGGGGAAAGAGACCCAGTACTTC	CASSSGQGKETQYF
NA	TRBJ2-5	NA	15	TRBV27	TGTGCCAGCAGTTTATTCAGCGGGTCGGGGGAGACCCAGTACTTC	CASSLFSGSGETQYF
NA	TRBJ1-5	NA	13	TRBV4-3	TGCGCCAGCAGTGGAGGGGACAATCAGCCCCAGCATTTT	CASSGGDNQPQHF
NA	TRBJ1-1	NA	14	TRBV9	TGTGCCAGCAGCGCCCGGGACTTGAACACTGAAGCTTTCTTT	CASSARDLNTEAFF
NA	TRBJ1-1	TRBD1	17	TRBV5-6	TGTGCCAGCAGCTGGGGGACAGGGGGCGGATTCAGAACTGAAGCTTTCTTT	CASSWGTGGGFRTEAFF
few	TRBJ1-3	NA	17	TRBV11-3	TGTGCCAGCAGCGCCAAGCTAACAGGCGGCTCTGGAAACACCATATATTTT	CASSAKLTGGSGNTIYF
NA	TRBJ2-1	TRBD2	18	TRBV5-1	TGCGCCAGCAGCTTGGCCTCTAGACTAGCGGGAGGCTACAATGAGCAGTTCTTC	CASSLASRLAGGYNEQFF
NA	TRBJ1-2	TRBD1	14	TRBV7-2	TGTGCCAGCTTTTCGGGACAGGGGGCCAATGGCTACACCTTC	CASFSGQGANGYTF
NA	TRBJ2-5	TRBD2	16	TRBV5-4	TGTGCCAGCAGCGAGCGGGGACTAGCGGGACTGGAGACCCAGTACTTC	CASSERGLAGLETQYF
NA	TRBJ1-3	NA	15	TRBV6-1	TGTGCCAGCAGTGACCTAGAGGGAACCGGAAACACCATATATTTT	CASSDLEGTGNTIYF
NA	TRBJ2-7	TRBD2	15	TRBV5-1	TGCGCCAGCAGCTTGAGTAGCGGGACTTCCTACGAGCAGTACTTC	CASSLSSGTSYEQYF
once	TRBJ1-1	NA	13	TRBV5-1	TGCGCCAGCAGCTTGGCAGGGGACACTGAAGCTTTCTTT	CASSLAGDTEAFF
NA	TRBJ1-6	NA	17	TRBV7-8	TGTGCCAGCAGCGATCGGCCTTTAGGAGTCGGGAATTCACCCCTCCACTTT	CASSDRPLGVGNSPLHF
NA	TRBJ1-2	NA	14	TRBV12-5	TGTGCTAGTGGTTTGTCAGGAGGGGACTATGGCTACACCTTC	CASGLSGGDYGYTF
NA	TRBJ2-2	TRBD2	16	TRBV9	TGTGCCAGCAGCGTTACGGGGGAGGGCCTAGCTGGGGAGCTGTTTTTT	CASSVTGEGLAGELFF
NA	TRBJ2-1	NA	12	TRBV4-1	TGCGCCAGCAGCCAAGATGGGACTTGGCAGTTCTTC	CASSQDGTWQFF
NA	TRBJ1-1	NA	14	TRBV6-5	TGTGCCAGCAGGCTCGTCGGCGGGAACACTGAAGCTTTCTTT	CASRLVGGNTEAFF
once	TRBJ2-6	NA	18	TRBV27	TGTGCCAGCGGGCCCTTACAGGTAATATCCTCTGGGGCCAACGTCCTGACTTTC	CASGPLQVISSGANVLTF
NA	TRBJ1-1	NA	15	TRBV30	TGTGCCTGGAGTTCGGGGCAGGGGTCGGGCACTGAAGCTTTCTTT	CAWSSGQGSGTEAFF
NA	TRBJ2-7	TRBD2	13	TRBV27	TGTGCCAGCAGTCTAGCGGGTCCCTACGAGCAGTACTTC	CASSLAGPYEQYF
NA	TRBJ2-2	TRBD2	16	TRBV7-7	TGTGCCAGCAGCACCTCCATCGGGAGGTACGCCGGGGAGCTGTTTTTT	CASSTSIGRYAGELFF
NA	TRBJ1-3	TRBD1	15	TRBV5-1	TGCGCCAGCAGCTTGGGGACAGGGTCTGGAAACACCATATATTTT	CASSLGTGSGNTIYF
NA	TRBJ1-4	TRBD1	14	TRBV19	TGTGCCAGTAGTGTTGGACAGGGGAATGAAAAACTGTTTTTT	CASSVGQGNEKLFF
NA	TRBJ2-1	TRBD1	15	TRBV6-5	TGTGCCAGCAGTTTGGGGGGACAGGGGGTTTATGAGCAGTTCTTC	CASSLGGQGVYEQFF
few	TRBJ1-2	NA	14	TRBV6-1	TGTGCCAGCAGTGAAGCCACGGGGGTAGGCGGCTACACCTTC	CASSEATGVGGYTF
NA	TRBJ2-4	TRBD2	16	TRBV27	TGTGCCAGCAGAACGATTAGCGGGAAAGGGGAAAACATTCAGTACTTC	CASRTISGKGENIQYF
NA	TRBJ2-3	NA	14	TRBV28	TGTGCCAGCAGCTTGTCAGGGAACACAGATACGCAGTATTTT	CASSLSGNTDTQYF
few	TRBJ1-4	NA	14	TRBV12-2	TGTGCAAGTCGCTTAAAGCGGGTTAGAGAAAAACTGTTTTTT	CASRLKRVREKLFF
NA	TRBJ2-7	TRBD2	14	TRBV5-1	TGCGCCAGCAGCCTAGCGGGAGCTCCCAACGAGCAGTACTTC	CASSLAGAPNEQYF
NA	TRBJ2-1	TRBD2	12	TRBV19	TGTGCCAGTAGTCTGGGCAAGCGGGGGCAGTTCTTC	CASSLGKRGQFF
NA	TRBJ2-1	NA	14	TRBV4-2	TGTGCCAGCAGCCAAGGGCCTAGCTCCGATGAGCAGTTCTTC	CASSQGPSSDEQFF